Presented here are 28 T cell receptor beta chains from one specimen sequenced in a study of blood T cell repertoires in COVID-19. Sequencing used immunoSEQ multiplex PCR; TCRdb keeps in-frame clones, though not all of them. The sample carries approximately 160,000 clones, roughly 88% recorded once. Sequencing was done on a sample of peripheral blood. These TCRs come from a woman between 45 and 65 years old in a cohort sampled during active or convalescent COVID-19.

The rearrangement links TRBV6-2 or TRBV6-3 to TRBJ1-1, with unresolved D. The CDR3 is 13 amino acids. Germline loops: CDR1 MNHEY, CDR2 SVGEGT. V was shortened by 4 bases and J by 0 bases, with 6 bases between the two germline ends. The CDR3 reads CASSFFMNTEAFF. CDR3 nucleotides: TGTGCCAGCAGTTTCTTTATGAACACTGAAGCTTTCTTT.

The V gene is TRBV12-3 or TRBV12-4, the J gene TRBJ1-2; D unresolved. The CDR3 is 13 amino acids. V dropped 2 bases and J dropped 7 bases, with 11 bases sitting between them. The CDR3 spells CASSLIPGSGYTF. CDR3 DNA: TGTGCCAGCAGTTTAATCCCCGGGAGTGGCTACACCTTC.

This clone has ten or more counts. V is TRBV5-1 and J is TRBJ2-7; 10 bases line up with TRBD2. Germline CDR1 is SGHRS and CDR2 is YFSETQ. V was pared by 8 bases and J by 0 bases, with 14 bases of the junction left unmatched. The CDR3 is made up of 17 amino acids. The CDR3 protein is CARAGTSAPISSYEQYF. In DNA form, the CDR3 reads TGCGCCAGGGCCGGGACTAGCGCACCGATCAGCTCCTACGAGCAGTACTTC.

In this sample, this clone turned up a few times. The chain has TRBV6-5 and TRBJ1-2, with D maybe TRBD1 (6 bases). Trimming pared 5 bases from V and 4 bases from J, leaving 8 bases between. The CDR3 is 12 residues long. Germline V lookup: CDR1 MNHEY, CDR2 SVGAGI. CDR3 bases: TGTGCCAGCAGTAACAGGGTCTATGGCTACACCTTC. Translation gives CASSNRVYGYTF.

The chain links TRBV12-5 to TRBJ2-7; no firm D call. Between the trimmed V and J ends, which lost 1 base and 9 bases, there was a span of 13 bases. The CDR3 is 13 amino acids. Germline V gene sequence: CDR1 LGHNT, CDR2 FRNRAP. The CDR3 here is CASGLADPNGQYF. In DNA form, the CDR3 reads TGTGCTAGTGGTTTGGCCGATCCAAACGGGCAGTACTTC. The whole variable domain, remainder taken from reference TRBV12-5 and TRBJ2-7, is DARVTQTPRHKVTEMGQEVTMRCQPILGHNTVFWYRQTMMQGLELLAYFRNRAPLDDSGMPKDRFSAEMPDATLATLKIQPSEPRDSAVYFCASGLADPNGQYFGPGTRLTVT.

The J gene is TRBJ1-4, the V gene TRBV5-5; tentatively, D is TRBD1 (5 bases). This CDR3 comprises 15 residues. V was trimmed by 4 bases and J by 11 bases, leaving 21 bases between them. Germline V gene lookup returns CDR1 SGHKS and CDR2 YYEKEE (reference sequence). The CDR3 nucleotides are TGTGCCAGCAGCCGGACCCCAGGGTCCGAAGGGAAACTGTTTTTT. Encoded protein: CASSRTPGSEGKLFF.

The chain recombines TRBV3-1 (or the pseudogene TRBV3-2) with TRBJ1-1; D remains ambiguous. Germline CDR1 LGHDT, CDR2 YNNKEL (reference sequence). This CDR3 spans 14 amino acids. V dropped 5 bases and J dropped 1 base, with 11 bases sitting between them. This CDR3 reads CASSWRSRNTEAFF. CDR3 sequence (DNA): TGTGCCAGCAGCTGGAGAAGCCGGAACACTGAAGCTTTCTTT.

J is TRBJ2-5 and V is TRBV7-9, with 8 bases matching TRBD1. Per germline, CDR1 SEHNR and CDR2 FQNEAQ (reference sequence). V shed 5 bases and J 2 bases; nucleotides not matched to a gene: 4. The CDR3 covers 14 residues. CDR3 region: CASSLGQGQETQYF. Here the CDR3 DNA reads TGTGCCAGCAGCCTAGGACAGGGTCAAGAGACCCAGTACTTC.

This clone has just a few counts. CDR3 in DNA: TGTGCCAGCAGCTCCAGCCGGACAGGCGTCTACGAGCAGTACTTC. It is translated as CASSSSRTGVYEQYF. The V gene is TRBV7-9, the J gene TRBJ2-7, with TRBD1 matching over 7 bases. Germline V gene sequence: CDR1 SEHNR, CDR2 FQNEAQ (reference sequence). The CDR3 totals 15 residues. J lost 3 bases, V lost 4 bases, and 9 bases had no gene match.

The rearrangement links TRBV4-1 to TRBJ2-2; 9 nucleotides match TRBD2. V gave up 0 bases and J gave up 0 bases; unmatched junction bases: 2. This CDR3 has 17 residues. The germline V gene has CDR1 MGHRA and CDR2 YSYEKL. The chain's CDR3 is CASSQDGGGANTGELFF. The DNA for the CDR3 is TGCGCCAGCAGCCAAGACGGCGGGGGGGCGAACACCGGGGAGCTGTTTTTT.

The rearrangement uses TRBV12-3 or TRBV12-4 and TRBJ1-1; no firm D call. Trimming removed 6 bases at V and 1 base at J, with 3 bases between. The CDR3 runs to 11 residues. The CDR3: CASRQNTEAFF. The CDR3 region has the DNA TGTGCCAGCAGACAGAACACTGAAGCTTTCTTT.

The chain links TRBV2 to TRBJ1-6, with a weak D call TRBD1 (6 bases). Germline V gives CDR1 SNHLY, CDR2 FYNNEI. CDR3 length: 15 residues. With 8 bases removed from V and 7 bases from J, the gap between germline ends came to 18 bases. CDR3 region: CASLAAGGANSPLHF. In DNA, the CDR3 is TGTGCCAGCCTCGCGGCCGGGGGGGCGAATTCACCCCTCCACTTT.

CDR3 in amino acids: CASIGRGLANTQYF. The DNA of the CDR3 is TGTGCCAGCATAGGCAGGGGGCTTGCAAATACGCAGTATTTT. This chain connects TRBV2 to TRBJ2-3, with TRBD1 matching 8 bases. Germline CDR1 and CDR2: SNHLY and FYNNEI. The CDR3 is 14 amino acids. The junction had 10 bases not matched to a gene; V was cut back by 7 bases and J by 7 bases.

This chain joins TRBV5-1 and TRBJ2-7; D is unresolved. V dropped 3 bases and J dropped 2 bases, with 12 bases sitting between them. The length of the CDR3 is 14 residues. From germline, CDR1 is SGHRS and CDR2 YFSETQ. The CDR3 DNA reads as TGCGCCAGCAGCTCCGTGGCGGTTCCCTACGAGCAGTACTTC. Its translation: CASSSVAVPYEQYF.

This clone was seen a few times. V is TRBV3-1 (or the pseudogene TRBV3-2) and J is TRBJ2-1, with 8 bases aligning to TRBD2. With V trimmed by 0 bases and J by 9 bases, 13 bases remained unmatched. The germline gives CDR1 LGHDT, CDR2 YNNKEL (reference sequence). The CDR3 spans 17 residues. The DNA of the CDR3 is TGTGCCAGCAGCCAAGACGCCGGGAGCGGGGGAACGGGTGAGCAGTTCTTC. The encoded protein is CASSQDAGSGGTGEQFF.

This clone was counted many times. This sample also contains other DNA sequences that code for the same CDR3. The chain has TRBV11-1 and TRBJ1-1; D may be TRBD1 (6 bases). CDR3 length equals 14 residues. The germline V gene encodes CDR1 SGHAT and CDR2 FQDESV (reference sequence). The V gene lost 3 bases and the J gene lost 0 bases, with 8 bases spanning the gap. CDR3 in amino acids: CASSLDRVNTEAFF. Written as DNA, the CDR3 is TGTGCCAGCAGCTTGGACAGAGTGAACACTGAAGCTTTCTTT.

V gene TRBV19 combines with J gene TRBJ1-6; no definite D call. CDR3 length: 16 residues. Germline loops: CDR1 LNHDA, CDR2 SQIVND (reference sequence). V was clipped by 4 bases and J by 3 bases, with 13 bases between them. CDR3 bases: TGTGCCAGTAGTAGCACACAGATCGTCTATAATTCACCCCTCCACTTT. It translates to CASSSTQIVYNSPLHF.

This clone turned up a few times. The same CDR3 arises from other DNA sequences in this sample as well. The chain has TRBV3-1 (or the pseudogene TRBV3-2) and TRBJ1-2; 9 nucleotides agree with TRBD1. Germline values: CDR1 LGHDT, CDR2 YNNKEL (reference sequence). Trimming took 4 bases from V and 6 from J; bases not matched to a gene: 3. This CDR3 has 13 residues. CDR3 residues: CASSPRTGDGYTF. The CDR3 DNA follows: TGTGCCAGCAGCCCTCGGACAGGGGATGGCTACACCTTC.

The chain uses TRBV12-3 or TRBV12-4 and TRBJ2-6, with D unclear. There are 13 residues in the CDR3. V gave up 6 bases and J gave up 0 bases, with 3 bases separating them. The CDR3 reads CASSLSGANVLTF. In nucleotides, the CDR3 is TGTGCCAGCAGCCTCTCTGGGGCCAACGTCCTGACTTTC.

The chain carries TRBV4-1 and TRBJ2-7; 9 bases match TRBD2. Germline values: CDR1 MGHRA, CDR2 YSYEKL. The CDR3 runs 16 residues. The junction had 13 bases not matched to a gene; V was cut back by 5 bases and J by 5 bases. In DNA form, the CDR3 reads TGCGCCAGCAGCTCACGATGGCGGGGGGGCGAGGACGAGCAGTACTTC. It encodes CASSSRWRGGEDEQYF.

This clone appeared a few times. The J gene is TRBJ1-1, the V gene TRBV10-3; D gene ambiguous. The CDR3 loop spans 14 amino acids. The germline V gene encodes CDR1 ENHRY and CDR2 SYGVKD. Trimming removed 2 bases at V and 1 base at J, with 8 bases between. CDR3 in DNA: TGTGCCATCAGTGAGCGCGGGAAGAACACTGAAGCTTTCTTT. Its protein is CAISERGKNTEAFF.

V and J are TRBV19 and TRBJ1-5, with a possible D match to TRBD1 (5 bases). Germline lookup yields CDR1 LNHDA and CDR2 SQIVND (reference sequence). The CDR3 loop spans 14 amino acids. V lost 5 bases and J 5 bases, leaving 13 bases between the germline ends. CDR3 loop: CASSLSQGDQPQHF. CDR3 coding DNA: TGTGCCAGTAGTTTGTCCCAGGGTGATCAGCCCCAGCATTTT.

J is TRBJ1-1 and V is TRBV6-6; D not certain. Germline lookup yields CDR1 MNHNY and CDR2 SVGAGI (reference sequence). V dropped 4 bases and J dropped 2 bases, with 11 bases sitting between them. There are 14 residues in the CDR3. The CDR3 DNA follows: TGTGCCAGCAGTTTCAGGTCTCCTAACACTGAAGCTTTCTTT. Encoded protein: CASSFRSPNTEAFF.

The chain links TRBV4-1 to TRBJ2-3, with 10 bases identical to TRBD2. Germline CDR1 is MGHRA and CDR2 is YSYEKL. V was clipped by 6 bases and J by 1 base; unmatched bases: 4. This CDR3 has 15 amino acids. The CDR3 bases are TGCGCCAGCAGACTAGCGGGGACCCGCACAGATACGCAGTATTTT. This translates into CASRLAGTRTDTQYF.

This sequence joins TRBV5-1 and TRBJ2-3; TRBD2 aligns across 10 bases. The CDR3 sequence is 16 residues long. CDR1 is SGHRS and CDR2 is YFSETQ in the germline V gene. The ends lost 0 bases at V and 4 bases at J; junction bases unmatched: 5. CDR3 in amino acids: CASSLGSSGGSDTQYF. The CDR3 DNA is TGCGCCAGCAGCTTGGGTTCTAGCGGGGGTTCAGATACGCAGTATTTT.

The gene calls are TRBV6-5 and TRBJ1-4; 8 bases agree with TRBD1. Germline CDR1 and CDR2: MNHEY and SVGAGI. CDR3 length equals 15 residues. V was pared by 5 bases and J by 8 bases, with 10 bases of the junction left unmatched. The CDR3 DNA sequence: TGTGCCAGCAGTCGGGCAGGGGGCGCGGGGGAAAAACTGTTTTTT. This codes for CASSRAGGAGEKLFF.

The rearrangement links TRBV7-9 to TRBJ2-1, with 12 positions matching TRBD2. The CDR3 totals 18 residues. Trimming at V came to 2 bases and at J to 9 bases, leaving 14 bases not matched to a gene. CDR1 and CDR2 (germline): SEHNR, FQNEAQ (reference sequence). The CDR3, as DNA: TGTGCCAGCAGCTTACCCCCGCGGCTAGCGGGGGGGCGTAGTGAGCAGTTCTTC. The encoded protein is CASSLPPRLAGGRSEQFF.

CDR3 amino acids: CASSPIQGEAFF. CDR3 DNA sequence: TGTGCCAGCTCACCAATACAGGGAGAAGCTTTCTTT. The chain joins TRBV18 to TRBJ1-1, with D tentatively TRBD1 (6 bases). From germline, CDR1 is KGHSH and CDR2 LQKENI. The CDR3 length is 12 residues. V was trimmed by 2 bases and J by 8 bases, leaving 9 bases between them.